A selection of T cell receptor beta chains follows, all from one sample in a study. TCRdb reanalysed the 5' RACE reads using MiXCR and keeps one entry per CDR3 protein. The table lists over 9,000 distinct CDR3 sequences, 60% of them singletons. Sequencing was carried out using tumor-infiltrating memory CD4+ T cells sorted from the breast tumor. Every receptor here comes from a female donor with breast cancer. The CDR3 runs from the conserved cysteine through the conserved F or W. The D gene is left open where the match is weak. Rows may omit the clone size; those that give it use once, few, many or a size class.

D gene	J gene	clone size	V gene	CDR3 DNA	CDR3 protein
.	TRBJ2-7	.	TRBV6-6	TGTGCCAGCAGGGACGGGCTACACTCCTACGAGCAGTACTTC	CASRDGLHSYEQYF
.	TRBJ2-3	.	TRBV6-1	TGTGCCAGCAGTATGCCGGGGACAGATACGCAGTATTTT	CASSMPGTDTQYF
.	TRBJ1-4	.	TRBV30	TGTGCCTGGACCCGGGCTTCGAATGAAAAACTGTTTTTT	CAWTRASNEKLFF
.	TRBJ2-3	.	TRBV12-3/TRBV12-4	TGTGCCAGCAGTTTAAATGTAGGGGGCACAGATACGCAGTATTTT	CASSLNVGGTDTQYF
.	TRBJ1-1	.	TRBV11-2	TGTGCCAGCAGCTTTCCCGCTTTGAACACTGAAGCTTTCTTT	CASSFPALNTEAFF
.	TRBJ1-5	few	TRBV20-1	TGCAGTGCTAGAGTTTCAGCGAGCAATCAGCCCCAGCATTTT	CSARVSASNQPQHF
.	TRBJ1-5	.	TRBV30	TGTGCCTGGAGTGGTCAGGGAAGTCAGCCCCAGCATTTT	CAWSGQGSQPQHF
TRBD2	TRBJ2-5	.	TRBV20-1	TGCAGTGCTGAAGCCCAGGGAGGGGAGACCCAGTACTTC	CSAEAQGGETQYF
.	TRBJ2-2	.	TRBV5-1	TGCGCCAGCAGCTTGGGGGACCTCACCGGGGAGCTGCTTTTT	CASSLGDLTGELLF
.	TRBJ1-2	few	TRBV27	TGTGCCAGCAGGGCTGGGCGCCGGGATGGCTACACCTTC	CASRAGRRDGYTF
.	TRBJ1-5	.	TRBV12-3/TRBV12-4	TGTGCCAGCAGCTTAAGCGGGGATCAGCCCCAGCATTTT	CASSLSGDQPQHF
.	TRBJ1-6	.	TRBV7-8	TGTGCCAGCAGCCCGCGGGACCCGGGGGTTGGTTCACCCCTCCACTTT	CASSPRDPGVGSPLHF
.	TRBJ1-2	.	TRBV7-2	TGTGCCAGCAGCCCCCTGCGGGGAGGAGGAAACTATGGCTACACCTTC	CASSPLRGGGNYGYTF
.	TRBJ1-2	.	TRBV29-1	TGCAGCGTTCCGGCCCCCGCTAACTATGGCTACACCTTC	CSVPAPANYGYTF
TRBD2	TRBJ2-3	.	TRBV4-1	TGCGCCAGCAGCCAAGTAGCAAGCGGGGGAGGCACAGATACGCAGTATTTT	CASSQVASGGGTDTQYF
.	TRBJ2-7	few	TRBV10-3	TGTGCCAGCGGGTCGGGCGGTCCGGTGGGGCAGTACTTC	CASGSGGPVGQYF
.	TRBJ1-4	few	TRBV29-1	TGCAGCGGACGGGATAATGAAAAACTGTTTTTT	CSGRDNEKLFF
TRBD1	TRBJ2-5	.	TRBV5-5	TGTGCCAGCAGCTTGGACAGCCAGGGGGCCCAGTACTTC	CASSLDSQGAQYF
.	TRBJ2-3	few	TRBV5-1	TGCGCCAGCAGTGGTGGGAAGACCACAGATACGCAGTATTTT	CASSGGKTTDTQYF
TRBD1	TRBJ1-3	.	TRBV30	TGTGCCTGGAGTAGGGACAGTGGCCATGGAAACACCATATATTTT	CAWSRDSGHGNTIYF
TRBD2	TRBJ2-3	.	TRBV15	TGTGCCACCAGCTGGCGGGGGAGAGATACGCAGTATTTT	CATSWRGRDTQYF
.	TRBJ1-6	few	TRBV7-6	TGTGCCAGCAGCTCCCAGGGTCAGAATTCACCCCTCCACTTT	CASSSQGQNSPLHF
.	TRBJ2-5	.	TRBV6-6	TGTGCCAGCAGTTACAGGGCCCCAGGGGAGACCCAGTACTTC	CASSYRAPGETQYF
.	TRBJ2-1	.	TRBV7-3	TGTGCCAGCAGCTTAAGTGACAATGAGCAGTTCTTC	CASSLSDNEQFF
.	TRBJ2-5	.	TRBV29-1	TGCAGCGTTGCGGGCGGACCACAAGAGACCCAGTACTTC	CSVAGGPQETQYF
TRBD1	TRBJ2-7	.	TRBV18	TGTGCCAGCTCACCGGAGGCAGGGGGCAACAAGCAGTACTTC	CASSPEAGGNKQYF
.	TRBJ1-5	few	TRBV9	TGTGCCAGCGGCGACAGAGGCAATCAGCCCCAGCATTTT	CASGDRGNQPQHF
.	TRBJ1-1	.	TRBV20-1	TGCAGTGTGAAGGGCACTGAAGCTTTCTTT	CSVKGTEAFF
.	TRBJ1-1	.	TRBV5-1	TGCGCCAGCAGCTTGGATGGGACTGAAGCTTTCTTT	CASSLDGTEAFF
.	TRBJ2-3	once	TRBV20-1	TGCGGCCCGACGGGGAGCACAGATATGCAGTATTTT	CGPTGSTDMQYF
.	TRBJ2-3	once	TRBV7-2	TGTGCCAGCAGCTCTAGACATAACACAGATACGCAGTATTTT	CASSSRHNTDTQYF
.	TRBJ2-3	few	TRBV6-1	TGTGCCAGCAGTGAGGACGGAGATACGCAGTATTTT	CASSEDGDTQYF
.	TRBJ2-1	.	TRBV20-1	TGCAGTGCTGAAGCCGGCCTAAGCAATGAGCAGTTCTTC	CSAEAGLSNEQFF
.	TRBJ1-2	.	TRBV19	TGTGCCAGTAATTACCGGGACGGGAACTATGGCTACACCTTC	CASNYRDGNYGYTF
TRBD1	TRBJ1-5	few	TRBV12-3/TRBV12-4	TGTGCCAGCAGGAGGGGGACAGGCGGTTATAGCAATCAGCCCCAGCATTTT	CASRRGTGGYSNQPQHF
.	TRBJ2-1	few	TRBV20-1	TGCAGTGCCCAGAGCTTAAAGCTCCGTTATGAGCAGTTCTTC	CSAQSLKLRYEQFF
.	TRBJ2-7	.	TRBV7-6	TGTGCCAGCAGCTTGACTAGTAGGTACGAGCAGTACTTC	CASSLTSRYEQYF
TRBD2	TRBJ2-3	few	TRBV11-2	TGTGCCAGCAGCCCGAGGGGAGGGGCGAAGACAGATACGCAGTATTTT	CASSPRGGAKTDTQYF
.	TRBJ2-2	.	TRBV20-1	TGCAGTGCTGACCGCTCGGGGCTCACCGGGGAGCTGTTTTTT	CSADRSGLTGELFF
.	TRBJ2-7	few	TRBV7-9	TGTGCCAGCAGCTTAACACCGACCTACGAGCAGTACTTC	CASSLTPTYEQYF
.	TRBJ2-2	.	TRBV28	TGTGCCAGCAGTTTGACCAACACCGGGGAGCTGTTTTTT	CASSLTNTGELFF
.	TRBJ2-5	.	TRBV4-1	TGCGCCAGCAGCCAACAAGAGACCCAGTACTTC	CASSQQETQYF
.	TRBJ1-1	.	TRBV4-3	TGCGCCAGCAGCCAAGAGGGACCCCGTAACACTGAAGCTTTCTTT	CASSQEGPRNTEAFF
TRBD2	TRBJ2-3	.	TRBV5-1	TGCGCCAGCAGAAGCGGGGAGGCCAAGGATACGCAGTATTTT	CASRSGEAKDTQYF
.	TRBJ2-3	once	TRBV7-3	TGTGCCAGCAGCCCGACAGGCGGGAATACGCAGTATTTT	CASSPTGGNTQYF
.	TRBJ2-3	.	TRBV11-3	TGTGCCAGCAGCGCCATGGGGGGCCCTACAGGGGATACGCAGTATTTT	CASSAMGGPTGDTQYF
TRBD1	TRBJ2-2	once	TRBV5-1	TGCGCCAGCAGCCGGACAGGGTCCGGGGAGCTGTTTTTT	CASSRTGSGELFF
.	TRBJ2-1	medium-sized	TRBV20-1	TGCAGTGCTAGAGATCCTAGCGCCCGCTACAATGAGCAGTTCTTC	CSARDPSARYNEQFF
.	TRBJ2-1	.	TRBV5-1	TGCGCCAGCAGCTCTGGACATCCATACAATGAGCAGTTCTTC	CASSSGHPYNEQFF
TRBD2	TRBJ2-1	.	TRBV20-1	TGCAGTGCTAGAGGGGGGGGTTACAATGAGCAGTTCTTC	CSARGGGYNEQFF
.	TRBJ2-7	few	TRBV5-6	TGTGCCAGCAGCTTACAGGGTACCTACGAGCAGTACTTC	CASSLQGTYEQYF
.	TRBJ2-7	.	TRBV6-2/TRBV6-3	TGTGCCAGCAGAAGCCCGGGGGAGCAGTACTTC	CASRSPGEQYF
.	TRBJ2-1	.	TRBV3-1	TGTGCCAGCAGCCTAGTAGGGCTAGCGATCGATGAGCAGTTCTTC	CASSLVGLAIDEQFF
TRBD2	TRBJ2-7	.	TRBV7-2	TGTGCCAGTACCTTATCGCTAGCGGGGACCTACGAGCAGTACTTC	CASTLSLAGTYEQYF
.	TRBJ2-1	.	TRBV6-2/TRBV6-3	TGTGCCAGCAGCTGGACTCGGCGGGGATACAATGAGCAGTTCTTC	CASSWTRRGYNEQFF
TRBD1	TRBJ1-1	.	TRBV20-1	TGCAGTGCTCTGACAGGGGGTTACACTGAAGCTTTCTTT	CSALTGGYTEAFF